Each of the 23 T cell receptor beta chains below was sequenced from the same sample in a study of T cell clones after liver transplantation. TCRdb's table, derived via immunoSEQ multiplex PCR, lists solely in-frame clones and lacks some. This sample has more than 95,000 clones, with approximately 78% found just once. The starting material was CD4+ T cells from blood, obtained before liver transplant. Receptors were obtained from a human donor who received a liver transplant.

The chain is built from TRBV6-1 and TRBJ2-7; D gene ambiguous. Trimming removed 6 bases from V and 9 bases from J, with 15 bases in between. The CDR3 extends over 12 amino acids. Germline V gives CDR1 MNHNS, CDR2 SASEGT. CDR3 nucleotides: TGTGCCAGCAGGGAACCTCCGTTAGGGCAGTACTTC. Amino acids: CASREPPLGQYF.

The rearrangement joins TRBV6-1 to TRBJ1-4; tentative D call: TRBD1 (6 bases). Between the trimmed V and J ends, which lost 6 bases and 5 bases, there was a span of 13 bases. Germline lookup yields CDR1 MNHNS and CDR2 SASEGT. The CDR3 runs to 14 residues. As DNA, the CDR3 is TGTGCCAGCAGGGGACACTCGGTAAATGAAAAACTGTTTTTT. This encodes CASRGHSVNEKLFF.

This clone was found once. The chain couples TRBV18 to TRBJ1-1; D is unresolved. V was cut by 2 bases and J by 2 bases, with 12 bases left in between. The CDR3 spans 15 residues. Germline CDR1 reads KGHSH; CDR2 reads LQKENI. This chain's CDR3 is CASSPRPRQNTEAFF. The CDR3 nucleotides read TGTGCCAGCTCACCAAGACCGAGGCAAAACACTGAAGCTTTCTTT.

The V call is TRBV7-9, the J call TRBJ1-1; 9 bases line up with TRBD1. CDR1 SEHNR and CDR2 FQNEAQ come from the germline V gene (reference sequence). This CDR3 is built from 14 residues. V dropped 1 base and J dropped 3; count of bases not matched to a gene: 0. Here the CDR3 reads CASSLDRGHTEAFF. In DNA form, the CDR3 reads TGTGCCAGCAGCTTAGACAGGGGGCACACTGAAGCTTTCTTT.

This rearrangement joins TRBV30 to TRBJ2-7; D might be TRBD1 (5 bases). This CDR3 has 13 residues. V gave up 4 bases and J gave up 4 bases, with 14 bases separating them. Germline V gives CDR1 GTSNPN, CDR2 SVGIG (reference sequence). This CDR3 is CAWNFQQDYEQYF. The CDR3 coding sequence is TGTGCCTGGAACTTTCAACAGGATTACGAGCAGTACTTC.

The rearrangement links TRBV7-9 to TRBJ2-7; D uncertain. Trimming took off 5 bases at V and 0 bases at J, with 8 bases between the two ends. The CDR3 has 13 residues. The V gene's germline CDR1 is SEHNR and CDR2 FQNEAQ (reference sequence). CDR3 region: CASSEGVSYEQYF. DNA of the CDR3: TGTGCCAGCAGCGAAGGAGTCTCCTACGAGCAGTACTTC.

J is TRBJ1-1 and V is TRBV5-1; the match to TRBD1 covers 7 bases. V shed 5 bases and J 1 base; nucleotides not matched to a gene: 5. The CDR3 consists of 14 residues. CDR1 is SGHRS, CDR2 YFSETQ, per germline. The CDR3 nucleotides read TGCGCCAGCAGAATAACAGGGGCGAACACTGAAGCTTTCTTT. It yields the protein CASRITGANTEAFF.

The chain recombines TRBV6-1 with TRBJ2-1; possibly TRBD1 for D (6 bases). Germline V gene lookup returns CDR1 MNHNS and CDR2 SASEGT. Trimming removed 3 bases from V and 2 bases from J, with 8 bases in between. This CDR3 contains 14 residues. CDR3 in DNA: TGTGCCAGCAGTGATGGGACACCCTACAATGAGCAGTTCTTC. It yields the protein CASSDGTPYNEQFF.

J is TRBJ2-1 and V is TRBV7-2; 7 nucleotides match TRBD2. The CDR3 has 15 amino acids. V lost 1 base, J lost 3 bases, and 3 bases stayed unmatched. CDR1 is SGHTA, CDR2 FQGNSA, per germline. The CDR3 sequence: CASSLDGGSYNEQFF. CDR3 bases: TGTGCCAGCAGCTTAGACGGGGGGAGCTACAATGAGCAGTTCTTC.

The chain is built from TRBV29-1 and TRBJ1-5; TRBD1 is a possible D gene (6 bases). Between the trimmed V and J ends, which lost 3 bases and 2 bases, there was a span of 8 bases. The CDR3 has 13 residues. Germline V gene sequence: CDR1 SQVTM, CDR2 ANQGSEA. This chain's CDR3 is CSVEAGGNQPQHF. The DNA of the CDR3 is TGCAGCGTTGAGGCAGGGGGCAATCAGCCCCAGCATTTT.

This rearrangement joins TRBV19 to TRBJ2-7; 9 bases align to TRBD1. Germline assignment: CDR1 LNHDA and CDR2 SQIVND (reference sequence). There are 14 residues in the CDR3. J lost 4 bases, V lost 7 bases, and 8 bases had no gene match. The CDR3 sequence is CASTPTGGIYEQYF. The CDR3 nucleotides read TGTGCCAGTACCCCGACAGGGGGGATTTACGAGCAGTACTTC. Drawing the rest from reference TRBV19 and TRBJ2-7, the complete variable domain is DGGITQSPKYLFRKEGQNVTLSCEQNLNHDAMYWYRQDPGQGLRLIYYSQIVNDFQKGDIAEGYSVSREKKESFPLTVTSAQKNPTAFYLCASTPTGGIYEQYFGPGTRLTVT.

The chain employs TRBV18 and TRBJ2-7; 8 bases are a match to TRBD1. V lost 3 bases to trimming and J lost 6 bases; unmatched junction nucleotides: 7. The CDR3 sequence is 14 residues long. The germline CDR1 and CDR2 sequences are KGHSH and LQKENI. In DNA, the CDR3 is TGTGCCAGCTCACCCGGACAGGGCTTCGGCGAGCAGTACTTC. It translates to CASSPGQGFGEQYF.

This chain links TRBV5-4 with TRBJ1-1, with a tentative D call TRBD1 (5 bases). This CDR3 comprises 16 residues. V was cut by 4 bases and J by 1 base, with 17 bases left in between. Germline CDR1 SGHNT, CDR2 YYREEE (reference sequence). CDR3 sequence (DNA): TGTGCCAGCAGCCGTGGGGCGGGGCAGGGGAACACTGAAGCTTTCTTT. This translates into CASSRGAGQGNTEAFF.

The chain has TRBV11-2 and TRBJ1-2; TRBD1 might be the D (5 bases). Between the trimmed V and J ends, which lost 5 bases and 1 base, there was a span of 5 bases. There are 12 residues in the CDR3. The germline gives CDR1 SGHAT, CDR2 FQNNGV. The CDR3 bases are TGTGCCAGCAGCGGACATAACTATGGCTACACCTTC. Its protein product is CASSGHNYGYTF.

This chain uses TRBV5-4 with TRBJ2-2, with a possible D match to TRBD1 (6 bases). V was clipped by 2 bases and J by 6 bases, with 14 bases between them. The CDR3 totals 15 residues. CDR1 and CDR2 (germline): SGHNT, YYREEE (reference sequence). CDR3 nucleotide sequence: TGTGCCAGCAGCTTCGGGACACTAACGCCCGGGGAGCTGTTTTTT. Translated: CASSFGTLTPGELFF.

This chain joins TRBV19 and TRBJ1-2, with TRBD1 identical over 7 bases. There are 11 residues in the CDR3. The germline V gene encodes CDR1 LNHDA and CDR2 SQIVND (reference sequence). V was pared by 4 bases and J by 14 bases, with 7 bases of the junction left unmatched. CDR3 region: CASSNPGTATF. The CDR3 DNA reads TGTGCCAGTAGTAACCCCGGGACAGCTACCTTC.

This chain connects TRBV9 to TRBJ1-1; TRBD1 matches 12 bases. Trimming cost V 3 bases and J 11 bases; bases outside gene matches: 5. Per germline, CDR1 SGDLS and CDR2 YYNGEE. CDR3 size: 13 residues. CDR3 bases: TGTGCCAGCAGCGAGGGACAGGGGGCTTGGGCTTTCTTT. Protein: CASSEGQGAWAFF.

J is TRBJ2-7 and V is TRBV7-3; D is perhaps TRBD2 (7 bases). CDR1 is SGHTA and CDR2 is FQGTGA in the germline V gene. The CDR3 length is 15 residues. Deletions cut 3 bases from V and 4 bases from J, with 16 bases between. CDR3 sequence reads: CASSFTGGNTYEQYF. The DNA of the CDR3 is TGTGCCAGCAGCTTCACGGGGGGCAATACGTACGAGCAGTACTTC. Full variable domain (remainder filled in from reference TRBV7-3 and TRBJ2-7): GAGVSQTPSNKVTEKGKYVELRCDPISGHTALYWYRQSLGQGPEFLIYFQGTGAADDSGLPNDRFFAVRPEGSVSTLKIQRTERGDSAVYLCASSFTGGNTYEQYFGPGTRLTVT.

Only one count was recorded for this clone. The genes are TRBV2 and TRBJ2-5, with 7 bases identical to TRBD1. Germline CDR1 reads SNHLY; CDR2 reads FYNNEI. This CDR3 has 14 residues. J gave up 5 bases and V 5 bases, and 8 bases lay outside the gene matches. The CDR3 DNA sequence: TGTGCCAGCAGTAGACAGGGACCAAATGAGACCCAGTACTTC. Amino acid sequence: CASSRQGPNETQYF.

The chain couples TRBV19 to TRBJ1-1; 9 bases are shared with TRBD1. The trim removed 3 bases at V and 10 bases at J, leaving 9 bases unmatched. CDR1 and CDR2 (germline): LNHDA, SQIVND (reference sequence). There are 14 residues in the CDR3. Here the CDR3 reads CASSILGTGYGAFF. For the CDR3, the DNA is TGTGCCAGTAGTATCCTCGGGACAGGGTATGGAGCTTTCTTT.

This chain joins TRBV10-3 and TRBJ2-7, with 7 bases that match TRBD2. J was trimmed by 0 bases and V by 6 bases; bases with no gene match: 8. The CDR3 contains 15 residues. Germline loops: CDR1 ENHRY, CDR2 SYGVKD. The CDR3: CAIRGQGGSSYEQYF. The CDR3 coding sequence is TGTGCCATCAGAGGTCAGGGCGGGAGCTCCTACGAGCAGTACTTC.

This clone came up a few times. This chain links TRBV7-2 with TRBJ2-1, with a weak D call TRBD1 (5 bases). Germline V gene sequence: CDR1 SGHTA, CDR2 FQGNSA. This CDR3 spans 15 amino acids. V lost 6 bases, J lost 7 bases, and 19 bases lay in between. CDR3 amino acids: CASRLGSDNKNEQFF. CDR3 bases: TGTGCCAGCAGGCTAGGATCGGACAACAAGAATGAGCAGTTCTTC.

The CDR3 sequence: CASSYLRGRETQYF. In DNA, the CDR3 is TGTGCCAGCAGTTACCTGAGGGGACGAGAGACCCAGTACTTC. This rearrangement joins TRBV6-5 to TRBJ2-5; the D gene could be TRBD1 or TRBD2 (5 bases each). The germline V gene has CDR1 MNHEY and CDR2 SVGAGI. The CDR3 contains 14 residues. Deletions cut 2 bases from V and 4 bases from J, with 11 bases between.